This T cell receptor (beta chain) was sequenced for a study of OX40 agonist ivuxolimab in advanced cancers. Background on the study: Intravenous ivuxolimab was administered to patients every 2 weeks at 0.01 to 10 mg/kg.

The CDR3 has 13 amino acids. V dropped 0 bases and J dropped 7 bases, with 8 bases sitting between them. Germline values: CDR1 SGDLS, CDR2 YYNGEE. Findings and limits, study-wide: Expanded clones tended on average to be more numerous among CD8+ T cells than CD4+. Expanded peripheral T cell antigen specificity was not determined. Near-lowest levels of clonal expansion characterized partial responders at 0.1-3.0 mg/kg.

For this clone: Its antigen remains unidentified.

Method: immunoSEQ multiplex PCR; TCRdb's copy keeps in-frame clones and lacks some. The table records about 42,000 clones, approximately 83% of them present only once. This chain uses TRBV9 with TRBJ2-1; perhaps TRBD1 as D (5 bases). This sequence originates from an adult with an advanced solid tumor such as melanoma, head and neck, liver or kidney cancer. Specimen: CD4+ or CD8+ T cells sorted from blood, collected in a trial of the OX40 agonist ivuxolimab. The DNA of the CDR3 is TGTGCCAGCAGCGTAGCTAAGGGGAATGAGCAGTTCTTC. This sequence encodes CASSVAKGNEQFF.